Each of the 3 T cell receptor beta chains below was sequenced from the same sample in a study of T cell clonality in common variable immunodeficiency. TCRdb's copy holds only in-frame clones and misses some; the assay was immunoSEQ multiplex PCR. In total the sample includes 25,000 to 35,000 clones, none of them seen once. What was sequenced was peripheral blood mononuclear cells. These receptors all come from a person aged 18-70 years in good health.

This clone was recorded at least ten times. The sequence runs out 3 residues before the end of the CDR3; the remainder is reconstructed from the germline J gene. V usage is TRBV5-5 and J usage is TRBJ1-2, with D unclear. From germline, CDR1 is SGHKS and CDR2 YYEKEE (reference sequence). Trimming shortened V by 2 bases and J by 5 bases, and 10 bases separated the two germline ends. The CDR3 runs to 13 residues. The CDR3 DNA, read in part, is TGTGCCAGCAGCTTACAGCTGACGTATGGC. Its translation is CASSLQLTYG. The whole CDR3 protein is CASSLQLTYGYTF.

Note on this clone: The read stops 3 residues short of the end of the CDR3; the missing end is completed from the germline J gene. The sample has other DNA sequences that encode this CDR3 too. The chain joins TRBV19 to TRBJ1-1; D is undetermined. The CDR3 is 14 residues long. The germline V gene encodes CDR1 LNHDA and CDR2 SQIVND (reference sequence). The part of the CDR3 DNA that was read is TGTGCCAGTAGTATAAGTATTGACGGGTCGGGG. Translation gives CASSISIDGSG. The whole CDR3 protein is CASSISIDGSGAFF.

This clone has a count of ten or more. The CDR3 extends 3 residues past the end of the read, so its final part is completed from the germline J gene. This rearrangement joins TRBV7-9 to TRBJ2-1; weak D call: TRBD1 (6 bases). Germline values: CDR1 SEHNR, CDR2 FQNEAQ (reference sequence). Trimming removed 6 bases from V and 8 bases from J, with 17 bases in between. The CDR3 runs to 14 residues. The CDR3 bases that were read are TGTGCCAGCAGTAGTCCGGTGGGGGCTTATGAG. The encoded protein is CASSSPVGAYE. The full-length CDR3 reads as CASSSPVGAYEQFF.